The next 31 T cell receptor beta chains were all read from a single sample in a study of blood T cell repertoires in COVID-19. Method: immunoSEQ multiplex PCR; TCRdb's copy keeps in-frame clones and lacks some. The data contain fewer than 400,000 clones, around nine tenths of them singletons. Sequencing was carried out using PBMCs or T cells enriched from blood (not recorded which). These receptor sequences come from a woman aged 45-59 years who had recovered from COVID-19.

The chain joins TRBV6-5 to TRBJ1-1; no reliable D call. This CDR3 spans 13 amino acids. Germline V lookup: CDR1 MNHEY, CDR2 SVGAGI. Trimming removed 7 bases at V and 4 bases at J, with 13 bases between. CDR3 bases: TGTGCCAGCACCCCCGGGGAGTCCACTGAAGCTTTCTTT. As protein: CASTPGESTEAFF.

The V call is TRBV6-2 or TRBV6-3, the J call TRBJ1-2; D is perhaps TRBD1 (6 bases). CDR1 is MNHEY, CDR2 SVGEGT, per germline. The V end was cut by 5 bases, the J end by 3 bases, with 10 bases between. The CDR3 loop spans 13 amino acids. This CDR3 reads CASSLDRHYGYTF. For the CDR3, the DNA is TGTGCCAGCAGTCTCGACAGGCACTATGGCTACACCTTC.

The chain is built from TRBV7-2 and TRBJ2-2; D is ambiguous. The ends were cut back, 4 bases at V and 0 bases at J, with 6 bases in the middle. Germline V gene sequence: CDR1 SGHTA, CDR2 FQGNSA. The CDR3 totals 14 residues. The CDR3 reads CASSSPANTGELFF. The CDR3 DNA sequence: TGTGCCAGCAGCTCCCCCGCGAACACCGGGGAGCTGTTTTTT.

The chain combines TRBV28 with TRBJ1-1, with D perhaps TRBD1 (5 bases). V was clipped by 3 bases and J by 0 bases, with 17 bases between them. The CDR3 totals 17 residues. Germline assignment: CDR1 MDHEN and CDR2 SYDVKM. The CDR3 loop is CASSFISPGGVNTEAFF. The CDR3 region has the DNA TGTGCCAGCAGTTTTATAAGCCCGGGGGGGGTGAACACTGAAGCTTTCTTT.

This clone appeared a single time. V usage is TRBV30 and J usage is TRBJ1-5; D possibly corresponds to TRBD1 (6 bases). Germline loops: CDR1 GTSNPN, CDR2 SVGIG (reference sequence). The V end lost 5 bases, the J end lost 2 bases, and 13 bases lay between the germline ends. CDR3 size: 14 residues. The CDR3, as DNA: TGTGCCTGGGGACCACAGGGAGGCAATCAGCCCCAGCATTTT. This translates into CAWGPQGGNQPQHF. Looking up the rest from reference TRBV30 and TRBJ1-5 gives the full variable domain: SQTIHQWPATLVQPVGSPLSLECTVEGTSNPNLYWYRQAAGRGLQLLFYSVGIGQISSEVPQNLSASRPQDRQFILSSKKLLLSDSGFYLCAWGPQGGNQPQHFGDGTRLSIL.

The CDR3 protein is CASSPLPSIFTGELFF. In nucleotides, the CDR3 is TGTGCCAGCTCACCCTTGCCAAGCATTTTCACCGGGGAGCTGTTTTTT. The V and J genes are TRBV18 and TRBJ2-2; D unclear. Germline CDR1 reads KGHSH; CDR2 reads LQKENI. Trimming cost V 3 bases and J 4 bases, with 15 bases left between them. The CDR3 is 16 amino acids.

The V call is TRBV7-9, the J call TRBJ2-7; tentatively, D is TRBD1 (5 bases). The CDR3 runs 14 residues. Trimming took off 3 bases at V and 2 bases at J, with 11 bases between the two ends. CDR1 and CDR2 (germline): SEHNR, FQNEAQ (reference sequence). The CDR3 coding sequence is TGTGCCAGCAGCTTCACGACAGCCACCTACGAGCAGTACTTC. Amino acids: CASSFTTATYEQYF.

The chain recombines TRBV19 with TRBJ1-5; D gene uncertain. This CDR3 comprises 15 residues. Looked up from germline, CDR1 is LNHDA and CDR2 is SQIVND (reference sequence). The V end lost 9 bases, the J end lost 0 bases, and 15 bases lay between the germline ends. The CDR3 spells CARTTLHNSNQPQHF. The CDR3 DNA sequence: TGTGCCAGAACAACCTTGCATAATAGCAATCAGCCCCAGCATTTT.

The J gene is TRBJ1-5, the V gene TRBV6-2 or TRBV6-3; D is undetermined. The CDR3 is 16 residues long. CDR1 is MNHEY and CDR2 is SVGEGT in the germline V gene. The V end was cut by 0 bases, the J end by 2 bases, with 11 bases between. The CDR3 bases are TGTGCCAGCAGTTACTCAGGAGGCTCTGGCAATCAGCCCCAGCATTTT. Protein product: CASSYSGGSGNQPQHF.

This chain uses TRBV27 with TRBJ1-2; 8 bases are shared with TRBD1. Germline-derived CDR1 and CDR2 are MNHEY and SMNVEV (reference sequence). CDR3 size: 14 residues. Trimming removed 3 bases from V and 4 bases from J; junction bases left unmatched: 4. CDR3 nucleotide sequence: TGTGCCAGCAGTTTCCTCCAGGGGGCCTATGGCTACACCTTC. Translation: CASSFLQGAYGYTF.

The chain joins TRBV29-1 to TRBJ2-1; TRBD1 aligns across 11 bases. This CDR3 comprises 12 residues. The germline CDR1 and CDR2 sequences are SQVTM and ANQGSEA. After removal of 8 bases from V and 16 bases from J, the junction contained 13 bases not matched to a gene. The CDR3 protein is CSWGTGGGTSFF. Written as DNA, the CDR3 is TGCAGCTGGGGGACAGGGGGAGGTACTAGCTTCTTC.

A few counts support this clone. This chain links TRBV7-9 with TRBJ1-2, with 10 bases identical to TRBD1. Per the germline V gene, CDR1 is SEHNR and CDR2 is FQNEAQ (reference sequence). After removal of 5 bases from V and 4 bases from J, the junction contained 10 bases not matched to a gene. The CDR3 length is 16 residues. The CDR3 DNA reads TGTGCCAGCAGCCCATCCGGGACAGGGGCAGGCTATGGCTACACCTTC. Its protein is CASSPSGTGAGYGYTF.

The chain joins TRBV3-1 (or the pseudogene TRBV3-2) to TRBJ1-6; D gene uncertain. The CDR3 has 15 residues. V lost 8 bases and J 0 bases, leaving 11 bases between the germline ends. Germline V gene data show CDR1 as LGHDT and CDR2 as YNNKEL (reference sequence). DNA of the CDR3: TGTGCCAGCGAAGACACGAGCTCCTATAATTCACCCCTCCACTTT. Its translation is CASEDTSSYNSPLHF.

V gene TRBV5-1 combines with J gene TRBJ1-1; 11 nucleotides line up with TRBD1. The germline V gene encodes CDR1 SGHRS and CDR2 YFSETQ. This CDR3 has 16 amino acids. The V gene end was trimmed by 4 bases and the J gene end by 4 bases; junction bases not matched to a gene: 9. Here the CDR3 reads CASSRGTGGLGTEAFF. CDR3 nucleotides: TGCGCCAGCAGCCGCGGGACAGGGGGTTTAGGCACTGAAGCTTTCTTT.

This clone has just one count. The chain is built from TRBV4-1 and TRBJ2-3; possibly TRBD2 for D (6 bases). The germline V gene has CDR1 MGHRA and CDR2 YSYEKL. The CDR3 sequence is 14 residues long. V lost 1 base to trimming and J lost 4 bases, with 9 bases between them. Here the CDR3 reads CASSQVGLSDTQYF. The DNA for the CDR3 is TGCGCCAGCAGCCAAGTTGGACTATCAGATACGCAGTATTTT.

The V and J genes are TRBV27 and TRBJ1-1, with a weak D call TRBD1 (5 bases). The CDR3 totals 15 residues. Germline values: CDR1 MNHEY, CDR2 SMNVEV (reference sequence). With 4 bases removed from V and 4 bases from J, the gap between germline ends came to 16 bases. The CDR3 reads CASSSRRDSGTEAFF. CDR3 DNA: TGTGCCAGCAGTTCTCGCAGGGATTCTGGCACTGAAGCTTTCTTT.

V and J are TRBV28 and TRBJ1-2; 10 bases map to TRBD1. CDR1 and CDR2 from the germline V gene are MDHEN and SYDVKM. With 5 bases clipped from V and 2 bases from J, the junction kept 5 bases outside the gene matches. This CDR3 contains 15 residues. CDR3 in amino acids: CASSPGTGANYGYTF. CDR3 DNA: TGTGCCAGCAGTCCCGGGACAGGGGCGAACTATGGCTACACCTTC.

The gene calls are TRBV6-5 and TRBJ1-2; D gene unclear. This CDR3 has 12 residues. Germline V gene data show CDR1 as MNHEY and CDR2 as SVGAGI. V dropped 8 bases and J dropped 1 base, with 8 bases sitting between them. CDR3 region: CASRVDNYGYTF. The CDR3 region has the DNA TGTGCCAGCCGGGTGGATAACTATGGCTACACCTTC.

The V call is TRBV30, the J call TRBJ2-1, with 7 bases matching TRBD1. The CDR3 sequence is 15 residues long. Germline CDR1 is GTSNPN and CDR2 is SVGIG (reference sequence). V dropped 4 bases and J dropped 4; count of bases not matched to a gene: 10. The chain's CDR3 is CAWMRTGPRYNEQFF. For the CDR3, the DNA is TGTGCCTGGATGCGGACAGGACCGCGTTACAATGAGCAGTTCTTC.

The gene calls are TRBV5-1 and TRBJ2-7, with 7 nucleotides matching TRBD1. Germline loops: CDR1 SGHRS, CDR2 YFSETQ. This CDR3 has 17 amino acids. Trimming cost V 6 bases and J 0 bases; bases outside gene matches: 15. The CDR3 nucleotides read TGCGCCAGCAACCTTGGCACAGGGGCTGTTAGCTCCTACGAGCAGTACTTC. As protein: CASNLGTGAVSSYEQYF.

The rearrangement joins TRBV5-4 to TRBJ2-3, with D possibly TRBD2 on 7 matching bases. From germline, CDR1 is SGHNT and CDR2 YYREEE (reference sequence). V shed 7 bases and J shed 2 bases, with 23 bases lying between them. CDR3 size: 17 residues. The CDR3 DNA follows: TGTGCCAGCCGACCTGGTGGGGGGGCGATTTACACAGATACGCAGTATTTT. Its translation is CASRPGGGAIYTDTQYF.

The J gene is TRBJ2-3, the V gene TRBV5-4; 11 positions match TRBD2. V gave up 7 bases and J gave up 1 base; unmatched junction bases: 5. CDR3 length: 15 residues. Germline CDR1 and CDR2: SGHNT and YYREEE (reference sequence). This chain's CDR3 is CASRQTSGGTDTQYF. For the CDR3, the DNA is TGTGCCAGCCGCCAGACTAGCGGGGGCACAGATACGCAGTATTTT.

The rearrangement joins TRBV27 to TRBJ1-5; D possibly corresponds to TRBD1 (5 bases). CDR3 length: 14 amino acids. Looked up from germline, CDR1 is MNHEY and CDR2 is SMNVEV (reference sequence). Trimming pared 3 bases from V and 4 bases from J, leaving 10 bases between. CDR3 residues: CASSFIGGNQPQHF. The CDR3 DNA follows: TGTGCCAGCAGTTTCATCGGGGGAAATCAGCCCCAGCATTTT.

The rearrangement uses TRBV4-1 and TRBJ2-3; 11 nucleotides match TRBD2. J gave up 4 bases and V 8 bases, and 11 bases lay outside the gene matches. The CDR3 contains 16 residues. Germline V gene data show CDR1 as MGHRA and CDR2 as YSYEKL. The CDR3 here is CASLPNGLAGADTQYF. The CDR3 nucleotides read TGCGCCAGCCTACCCAATGGACTAGCGGGCGCAGATACGCAGTATTTT.

This clone was counted a few times. The chain is built from TRBV6-5 and TRBJ1-2; D call uncertain. Trimming cost V 2 bases and J 3 bases, with 10 bases left between them. CDR1 and CDR2 (germline): MNHEY, SVGAGI. This CDR3 is built from 14 residues. DNA for the CDR3: TGTGCCAGCAGTTACGGTGGAGTCGACTATGGCTACACCTTC. It is translated as CASSYGGVDYGYTF.

The chain is built from TRBV7-2 and TRBJ1-2, with 11 nucleotides matching TRBD1. The germline gives CDR1 SGHTA, CDR2 FQGNSA. The CDR3 extends over 14 amino acids. The trim removed 5 bases at V and 8 bases at J, leaving 7 bases unmatched. In nucleotides, the CDR3 is TGTGCCAGCAGCAACCGGACAGGGGGCAGAGGCTACACCTTC. Translating gives CASSNRTGGRGYTF.

This chain connects TRBV7-9 to TRBJ2-7; D remains ambiguous. CDR3 length: 13 amino acids. V dropped 5 bases and J dropped 3 bases, with 11 bases sitting between them. From germline, CDR1 is SEHNR and CDR2 FQNEAQ (reference sequence). CDR3: CASSPGGVYEQYF. The CDR3 DNA is TGTGCCAGCAGCCCCGGCGGAGTCTACGAGCAGTACTTC.

The chain is built from TRBV7-2 and TRBJ2-3; the D is unclear. The CDR3 is 15 residues long. The germline V gene has CDR1 SGHTA and CDR2 FQGNSA. The germline V and J ends were trimmed by 0 bases and 0 bases, with 7 bases remaining between them. The CDR3 DNA reads TGTGCCAGCAGCTTAGCGGGCTTTAGCACAGATACGCAGTATTTT. Its translation: CASSLAGFSTDTQYF. Variable domain in full (rest from reference TRBV7-2 and TRBJ2-3): GAGVSQSPSNKVTEKGKDVELRCDPISGHTALYWYRQSLGQGLEFLIYFQGNSAPDKSGLPSDRFSAERTGGSVSTLTIQRTQQEDSAVYLCASSLAGFSTDTQYFGPGTRLTVL.

This chain links TRBV25-1 with TRBJ1-2; D gene uncertain. This CDR3 spans 15 amino acids. CDR1 and CDR2 from the germline V gene are MGHDK and SYGVNS. Trimming pared 2 bases from V and 2 bases from J, leaving 12 bases between. For the CDR3, the DNA is TGTGCCAGCAGTGAACCAAGCCTGACAAACTATGGCTACACCTTC. Protein sequence: CASSEPSLTNYGYTF.

The J gene is TRBJ2-2, the V gene TRBV5-1; a weak D match, TRBD1 (6 bases). The CDR3 loop spans 15 amino acids. The ends were cut back, 0 bases at V and 6 bases at J, with 12 bases in the middle. CDR1 and CDR2 (germline): SGHRS, YFSETQ. DNA for the CDR3: TGCGCCAGCAGCTTGGACAGGGCTTCGGCCGGGGAGCTGTTTTTT. Protein sequence: CASSLDRASAGELFF.

V and J are TRBV5-6 and TRBJ2-3; TRBD2 agrees at 7 bases. J gave up 5 bases and V 3 bases, and 9 bases lay outside the gene matches. Germline CDR1 is SGHDT and CDR2 is YYEEEE. The CDR3 runs 15 residues. CDR3 residues: CASSSVRGVIDTQYF. As DNA, the CDR3 is TGTGCCAGCAGCTCCGTACGGGGGGTAATAGATACGCAGTATTTT.